The present entry profiles one T cell receptor beta chain with its context. Its antigen is currently unknown. V lost 4 bases to trimming and J lost 5 bases, with 15 bases between them. The CDR3 is made up of 14 amino acids. Per germline, CDR1 SGHKS and CDR2 YYEKEE (reference sequence). These data are taken from a study of T cell responses to AZD1222 COVID-19 vaccine. Study-wide points: Baseline serostatus was positive in only six AZD1222 recipients. Nearly half of spike-specific TCRs reportedly go after variant regions that carry no mutations.

Using immunoSEQ multiplex PCR, the repertoire was profiled, and TCRdb retains in-frame clones only, with some absent. This table has some 130,000 clones, over 85% appearing once. The chain links TRBV5-5 to TRBJ1-2; possible D gene TRBD1, 6 bases. The sample was peripheral blood, taken on day 0 of AZD1222 vaccination. The sequence was obtained from an adult in good health. In DNA, the CDR3 is TGTGCCAGCAGCCTAAGCGCAGGGGAGTATGGCTACACCTTC. This gives the protein CASSLSAGEYGYTF.